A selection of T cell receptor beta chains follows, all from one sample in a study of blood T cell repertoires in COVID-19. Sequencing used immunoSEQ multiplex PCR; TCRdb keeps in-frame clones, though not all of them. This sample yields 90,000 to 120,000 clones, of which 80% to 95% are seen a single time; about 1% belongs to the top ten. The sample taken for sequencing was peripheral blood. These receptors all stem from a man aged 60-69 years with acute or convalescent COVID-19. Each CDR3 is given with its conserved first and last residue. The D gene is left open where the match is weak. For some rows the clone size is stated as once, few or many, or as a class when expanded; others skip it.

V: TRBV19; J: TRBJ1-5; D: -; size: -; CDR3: CASIGVSAQPQHF; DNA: TGTGCCAGTATAGGGGTGAGCGCCCAGCCCCAGCATTTT
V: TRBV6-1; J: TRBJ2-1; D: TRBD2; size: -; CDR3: CASSERLAGGNEQFF; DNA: TGTGCCAGCAGTGAAAGGCTAGCGGGAGGGAATGAGCAGTTCTTC
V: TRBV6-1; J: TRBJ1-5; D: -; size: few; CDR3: CASSELRINQPQHF; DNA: TGTGCCAGCAGTGAGCTCAGAATCAATCAGCCCCAGCATTTT
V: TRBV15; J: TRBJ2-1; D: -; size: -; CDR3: CATSRAVEEEQFF; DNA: TGTGCCACCAGCAGAGCAGTAGAGGAAGAGCAGTTCTTC
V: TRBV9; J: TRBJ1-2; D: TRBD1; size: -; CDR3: CASSQGTGSNYGYTF; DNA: TGTGCCAGCAGCCAGGGGACAGGGAGTAACTATGGCTACACCTTC
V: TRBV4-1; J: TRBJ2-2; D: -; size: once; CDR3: CASSQDRTFTGELFF; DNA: TGCGCCAGCAGCCAAGATAGGACTTTCACCGGGGAGCTGTTTTTT
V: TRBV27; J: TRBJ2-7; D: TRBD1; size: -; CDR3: CASSARQGFYEQYF; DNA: TGTGCCAGCAGTGCCCGACAGGGCTTCTACGAGCAGTACTTC
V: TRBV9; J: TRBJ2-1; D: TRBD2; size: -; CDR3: CASSPSGLAGPGGEQFF; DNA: TGTGCCAGCAGCCCCTCGGGGCTAGCGGGACCCGGCGGTGAGCAGTTCTTC
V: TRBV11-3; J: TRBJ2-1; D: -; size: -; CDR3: CASSLGTSYNEQFF; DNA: TGTGCCAGCAGCTTAGGGACTTCTTACAATGAGCAGTTCTTC
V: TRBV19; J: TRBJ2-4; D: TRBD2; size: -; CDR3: CASSRDLALGGDIQYF; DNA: TGTGCCAGTAGTCGTGACCTAGCGTTGGGAGGGGACATTCAGTACTTC
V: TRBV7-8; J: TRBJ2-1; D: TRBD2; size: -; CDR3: CASSPGTSMYEQFF; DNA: TGTGCCAGCAGTCCCGGGACTAGTATGTATGAGCAGTTCTTC
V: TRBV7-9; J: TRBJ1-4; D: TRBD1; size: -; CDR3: CASSLGDSTNEKLFF; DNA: TGTGCCAGCAGCCTAGGGGACAGCACTAATGAAAAACTGTTTTTT
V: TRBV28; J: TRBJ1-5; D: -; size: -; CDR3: CASSLYRYSNQPQHF; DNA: TGTGCCAGCAGTTTATACAGGTATAGCAATCAGCCCCAGCATTTT
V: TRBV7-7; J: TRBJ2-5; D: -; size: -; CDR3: CASSLIPGRAVETQYF; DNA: TGTGCTAGCAGCTTAATACCGGGCAGGGCGGTGGAGACCCAGTACTTC
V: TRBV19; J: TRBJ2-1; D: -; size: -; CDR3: CASSPQDGEQFF; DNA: TGTGCCAGTAGTCCCCAGGATGGAGAGCAGTTCTTC
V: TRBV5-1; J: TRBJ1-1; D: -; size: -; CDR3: CASSLDGRGYTEAFF; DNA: TGCGCCAGCAGCTTGGATGGCAGGGGATACACTGAAGCTTTCTTT
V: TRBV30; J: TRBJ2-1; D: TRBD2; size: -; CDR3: CAWATSGLASSYNEQFF; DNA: TGTGCCTGGGCTACTTCGGGACTAGCATCTTCCTACAATGAGCAGTTCTTC
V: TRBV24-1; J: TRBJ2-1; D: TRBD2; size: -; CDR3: CATSGGLAGVYAEQFF; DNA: TGTGCCACCAGTGGTGGGCTAGCGGGAGTCTATGCTGAGCAGTTCTTC
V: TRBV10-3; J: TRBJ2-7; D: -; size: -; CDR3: CASGEGVLTYEQYF; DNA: TGTGCCTCTGGTGAGGGGGTGTTAACCTACGAGCAGTACTTC
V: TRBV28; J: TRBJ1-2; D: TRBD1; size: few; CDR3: CASSRAFRDRGKGYGYTF; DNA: TGTGCCAGCAGTCGTGCCTTCCGTGACAGGGGAAAAGGGTATGGCTACACCTTC
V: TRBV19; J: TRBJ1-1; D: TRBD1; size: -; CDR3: CARLLGGSGTEAFF; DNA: TGTGCCAGACTACTAGGGGGCTCGGGCACTGAAGCTTTCTTT
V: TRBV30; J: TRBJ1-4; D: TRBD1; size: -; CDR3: CAWTQGGGVEKLFF; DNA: TGTGCCTGGACACAGGGGGGTGGGGTCGAAAAACTGTTTTTT
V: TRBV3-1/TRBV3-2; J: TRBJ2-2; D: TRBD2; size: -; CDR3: CASSRTSGRAGGELFF; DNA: TGTGCCAGCAGCCGTACTAGCGGGAGGGCAGGCGGGGAGCTGTTTTTT
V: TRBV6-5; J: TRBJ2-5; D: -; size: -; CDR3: CASTRKETQYF; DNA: TGTGCCAGCACCAGAAAAGAGACCCAGTACTTC
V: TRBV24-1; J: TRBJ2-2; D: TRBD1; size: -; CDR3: CATSDGGTGEVGELFF; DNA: TGTGCCACCAGTGATGGTGGGACAGGCGAGGTCGGGGAGCTGTTTTTT
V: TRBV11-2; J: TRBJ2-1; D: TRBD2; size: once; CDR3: CASSLALAGGTYNEQFF; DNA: TGTGCCAGCAGCTTAGCGCTAGCGGGAGGGACCTACAATGAGCAGTTCTTC
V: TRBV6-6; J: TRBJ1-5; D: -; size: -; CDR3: CASSSRGHSFTQHF; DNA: TGTGCCAGCAGTTCGAGGGGACACTCGTTTACCCAGCATTTT
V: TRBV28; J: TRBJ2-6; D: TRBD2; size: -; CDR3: CASSLESAGRVSGANVLTF; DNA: TGTGCCAGCAGTTTAGAGAGTGCAGGGAGGGTATCTGGGGCCAACGTCCTGACTTTC
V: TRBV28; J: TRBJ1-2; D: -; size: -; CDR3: CASSFKTRYGYTF; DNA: TGTGCCAGCAGTTTTAAAACTCGGTATGGCTACACCTTC
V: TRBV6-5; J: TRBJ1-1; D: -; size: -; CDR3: CASVTGLPTEAFF; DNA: TGTGCCAGCGTAACAGGGCTCCCTACTGAAGCTTTCTTT
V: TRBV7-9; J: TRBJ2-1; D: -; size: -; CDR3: CASSLSQGHDEQFF; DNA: TGTGCCAGCAGCTTAAGCCAGGGTCACGATGAGCAGTTCTTC
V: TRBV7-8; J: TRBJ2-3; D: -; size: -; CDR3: CASSLDGLSADTQYF; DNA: TGTGCCAGCAGCTTAGACGGACTTAGTGCAGATACGCAGTATTTT
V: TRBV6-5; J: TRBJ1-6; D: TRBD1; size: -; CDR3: CASCEWGQGNSPLHF; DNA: TGTGCCAGCTGCGAGTGGGGACAGGGGAATTCACCCCTCCACTTT
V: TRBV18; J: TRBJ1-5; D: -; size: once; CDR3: CASSSSGEGYSNQPQHF; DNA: TGTGCCAGCTCATCTTCAGGGGAGGGTTATAGCAATCAGCCCCAGCATTTT
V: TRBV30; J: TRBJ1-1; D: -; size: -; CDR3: CAWGSLNTEAFF; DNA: TGTGCCTGGGGCAGTTTGAACACTGAAGCTTTCTTT
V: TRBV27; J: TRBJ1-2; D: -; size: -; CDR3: CASSPGWADGYTF; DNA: TGTGCCAGCAGTCCAGGGTGGGCTGATGGCTACACCTTC
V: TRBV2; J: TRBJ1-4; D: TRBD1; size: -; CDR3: CASSQGQYNEKLFF; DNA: TGTGCCAGCAGCCAGGGACAGTATAATGAAAAACTGTTTTTT
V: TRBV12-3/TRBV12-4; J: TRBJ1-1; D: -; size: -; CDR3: CASSLRHTEAFF; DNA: TGTGCCAGCAGTTTGAGGCACACTGAAGCTTTCTTT
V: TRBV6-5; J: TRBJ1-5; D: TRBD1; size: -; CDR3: CASTLDGTGDQPQHF; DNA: TGTGCCAGCACCCTTGATGGGACAGGGGATCAGCCCCAGCATTTT
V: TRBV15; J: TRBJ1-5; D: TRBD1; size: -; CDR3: CATSLGGMDQPQHF; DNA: TGTGCCACCAGCTTAGGGGGCATGGATCAGCCCCAGCATTTT
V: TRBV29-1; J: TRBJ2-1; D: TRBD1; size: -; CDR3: CSVVGQGASGVDEQFF; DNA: TGCAGCGTTGTGGGACAGGGGGCTAGCGGGGTGGATGAGCAGTTCTTC
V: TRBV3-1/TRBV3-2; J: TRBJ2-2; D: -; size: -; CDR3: CASSKSGVNTGELFF; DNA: TGTGCCAGCAGCAAGAGCGGAGTGAACACCGGGGAGCTGTTTTTT
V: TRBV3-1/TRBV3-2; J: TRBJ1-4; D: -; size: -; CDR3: CASSQKRHRLFF; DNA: TGTGCCAGCAGCCAAAAGCGGCATCGGCTGTTTTTT